This TCR beta chain was sequenced for a study of cytotoxic CD8 clonotypes in ibrutinib-treated CLL. The study, taken as a whole, reports: The study found baseline clonality above age-matched healthy donors, tracking circulating CD8+ T-cell counts. The study sampled sustained-remission and progressing patients at different times.

Per the germline V gene, CDR1 is MGHRA and CDR2 is YSYEKL. Unmatched junction bases numbered 5, after V lost 4 bases and J lost 3 bases. This CDR3 has 14 amino acids. A remark on this clone: Its antigen is not known.

The intended depth for sequencing was 1 in 200,000 to 1 in 1 million T cells. Clones were sequenced by immunoSEQ multiplex PCR, and TCRdb holds only the in-frame ones, with some missing. This table has some 290,000 clones, about 77% appearing once. Sequenced material: PBMCs, taken before ibrutinib treatment. The receptor was derived from a human donor with chronic lymphocytic leukemia. The genes are TRBV4-1 and TRBJ1-2; 7 bases map to TRBD1. The DNA of the CDR3 is TGCGCCAGCAGCCCCCGGGACAGCTACTATGGCTACACCTTC. Amino acid sequence: CASSPRDSYYGYTF.